This T cell receptor beta chain was found in a study of T-cell memory formation after mild COVID-19. Via MiXCR, TCRdb re-called the 5' RACE reads, giving one row per CDR3 protein. The data contain roughly 86,000 distinct CDR3 sequences, less than 15% of them singletons. The ends were cut back, 0 bases at V and 4 bases at J, with 13 bases in the middle. The CDR3 spans 15 residues. CDR1 and CDR2 (germline): SGHNT, YYREEE (reference sequence). This receptor was taken from a man aged 18 to 29 who had mild COVID-19 (a few samples of this study predate the infection). Cell type and time point are not known. The sequenced sample was PBMCs or a T cell subset sorted from them (not recorded which). The V gene is TRBV5-4, the J gene TRBJ1-2; maybe TRBD1 (5 bases). The CDR3 here is CASSLEDDSFYGYTF. In nucleotides, the CDR3 is TGTGCCAGCAGCTTGGAAGATGACAGCTTCTATGGCTACACCTTC.